This T cell receptor (beta chain) is from a study of CD8+CD57+ T cells in acquired aplastic anemia. Study-wide results and caveats: The number of CD8+ CDR3 sequences shared by patients and controls was roughly 30.

On this clonotype itself: As yet, its antigen is unknown.

According to the study, genomic DNA was the template for TCR beta VDJ and CDR3 profiling. TCRdb recomputed calls from the reads with MiXCR, one row per CDR3 protein. The table records 150,000 to 200,000 distinct CDR3 sequences, 35% to 55% of them present only once. The sequence derives from a human donor in good health. Material: sorted CD4+, CD8+, or CD8+CD57+ T cells (not recorded which) from PBMCs.

The CDR3 is CASSVQGLQFF. In nucleotides, the CDR3 is TGTGCCAGCAGTGTACAGGGTTTACAGTTCTTC. The rearrangement links TRBV2 to TRBJ2-1; possibly TRBD1 for D (6 bases). The CDR3 is 11 residues long. V was trimmed by 4 bases and J by 13 bases, leaving 11 bases between them. Germline-derived CDR1 and CDR2 are SNHLY and FYNNEI.